Presented here are 18 T cell receptor beta chains from one specimen sequenced in a study of CD8+ T cells in alopecia areata. RNA, once extracted, was reverse transcribed into cDNA for use as the sequencing template. Some clones are missing from TCRdb's copy, which holds only in-frame ones; the method was immunoSEQ multiplex PCR. The sample carries some 190,000 clones, 40% to 55% recorded once. Treatment of the sample: oral pan-JAK inhibitor, 5-10 mg twice daily. The source material was CD8+ T cells sorted from blood, sampled around week 52, from a patient treated with tofacitinib. The receptors originated from a human donor with alopecia areata.

This clone has more than one count but fewer than ten. This chain links TRBV13 with TRBJ2-7; D remains unclear. Per germline, CDR1 PRHDT and CDR2 FYEKMQ (reference sequence). The CDR3 runs to 15 residues. Trimming took off 0 bases at V and 5 bases at J, with 14 bases between the two ends. CDR3 region: CASSLGPSAPHEQYF. For the CDR3, the DNA is TGTGCCAGCAGCTTAGGTCCATCGGCCCCGCACGAGCAGTACTTC. Complete variable domain (other parts from reference TRBV13 and TRBJ2-7): AAGVIQSPRHLIKEKRETATLKCYPIPRHDTVYWYQQGPGQDPQFLISFYEKMQSDKGSIPDRFSAQQFSDYHSELNMSSLELGDSALYFCASSLGPSAPHEQYFGPGTRLTVT.

The genes are TRBV30 and TRBJ2-1; 8 nucleotides match TRBD1. The germline V gene encodes CDR1 GTSNPN and CDR2 SVGIG (reference sequence). The length of the CDR3 is 13 residues. J was trimmed by 10 bases and V by 1 base; bases with no gene match: 6. The chain's CDR3 is CAWSGTGPTEQFF. As DNA, the CDR3 is TGTGCCTGGAGTGGGACAGGGCCCACCGAGCAGTTCTTC.

The genes are TRBV2 and TRBJ1-1; D is ambiguous. The V end was cut by 3 bases, the J end by 1 base, with 9 bases between. The germline V gene has CDR1 SNHLY and CDR2 FYNNEI. CDR3 size: 14 residues. CDR3 protein: CASSDLQENTEAFF. The CDR3 nucleotides read TGTGCCAGCAGTGATCTCCAGGAGAACACTGAAGCTTTCTTT.

This clone was picked up a small number of times. This rearrangement joins TRBV6-5 to TRBJ1-2; no clear D gene. Trimming pared 2 bases from V and 6 bases from J, leaving 16 bases between. Germline CDR1 MNHEY, CDR2 SVGAGI. The CDR3 length is 15 residues. CDR3 nucleotide sequence: TGTGCCAGCAGTTACGAGGGTGTTGTTGTGGATGGCTACACCTTC. It codes for CASSYEGVVVDGYTF.

This clone was seen a handful of times. CDR3: CASGLVPGGEQETQYF. CDR3 DNA: TGTGCTAGTGGTTTGGTACCCGGCGGGGAGCAAGAGACCCAGTACTTC. V and J are TRBV12-5 and TRBJ2-5; weak D call: TRBD2 (6 bases). The CDR3 loop spans 16 amino acids. V gave up 0 bases and J gave up 2 bases, with 13 bases separating them. The germline CDR1 and CDR2 sequences are LGHNT and FRNRAP.

This clone has just a few counts. The chain uses TRBV11-2 and TRBJ2-3, with 9 bases identical to TRBD2. V shed 2 bases and J 2 bases; nucleotides not matched to a gene: 14. There are 19 residues in the CDR3. The germline gives CDR1 SGHAT, CDR2 FQNNGV. CDR3 bases: TGTGCCAGCAGCTTAACCCTCGTTGGTAGCGGGGGTTCCACAGATACGCAGTATTTT. Translating it yields CASSLTLVGSGGSTDTQYF.

The chain recombines TRBV9 with TRBJ1-4, with TRBD1 as a possible D gene (5 bases). Germline loops: CDR1 SGDLS, CDR2 YYNGEE. The CDR3 consists of 14 residues. The V and J ends lost 4 bases and 8 bases respectively, with 15 bases between them. In DNA, the CDR3 is TGTGCCAGCAGCTTTGGGGCCACGGGGGAAAAACTGTTTTTT. The encoded protein is CASSFGATGEKLFF. The full variable domain, completed using reference TRBV9 and TRBJ1-4, is DSGVTQTPKHLITATGQRVTLRCSPRSGDLSVYWYQQSLDQGLQFLIQYYNGEERAKGNILERFSAQQFPDLHSELNLSSLELGDSALYFCASSFGATGEKLFFGSGTQLSVL.

The rearrangement uses TRBV25-1 and TRBJ1-2; D gene uncertain. The CDR3 is made up of 14 amino acids. V shed 1 base and J shed 4 bases, with 10 bases lying between them. Germline lookup yields CDR1 MGHDK and CDR2 SYGVNS. CDR3 bases: TGTGCCAGCAGTGAATCAGAGGCTAGCTATGGCTACACCTTC. Translating gives CASSESEASYGYTF.

This clone was counted between two and nine times. The rearrangement joins TRBV4-1 to TRBJ1-6; a possible D gene is TRBD1 (5 bases). From germline, CDR1 is MGHRA and CDR2 YSYEKL. The CDR3 has 15 residues. The V end was cut by 4 bases, the J end by 9 bases, with 16 bases between. This chain's CDR3 is CASSLAGPMGSPLHF. For the CDR3, the DNA is TGCGCCAGCAGCCTCGCGGGGCCGATGGGTTCACCCCTCCACTTT.

This chain joins TRBV11-2 and TRBJ2-7; D is possibly TRBD1 (7 bases). Germline lookup yields CDR1 SGHAT and CDR2 FQNNGV. The V end lost 2 bases, the J end lost 3 bases, and 11 bases lay between the germline ends. The CDR3 covers 14 residues. In nucleotides, the CDR3 is TGTGCCAGCAGCTTATCGGGGGACAGCTACGAGCAGTACTTC. Translating it yields CASSLSGDSYEQYF.

This rearrangement joins TRBV25-1 to TRBJ1-5; no definite D call. The CDR3 runs 15 residues. CDR1 is MGHDK, CDR2 SYGVNS, per germline. V lost 3 bases to trimming and J lost 2 bases, with 11 bases between them. CDR3 in DNA: TGTGCCAGCAGTGAGGGAGGGATGGGCAATCAGCCCCAGCATTTT. It yields the protein CASSEGGMGNQPQHF. Using reference TRBV25-1 and TRBJ1-5 for the parts outside the CDR3, the full variable domain is EADIYQTPRYLVIGTGKKITLECSQTMGHDKMYWYQQDPGMELHLIHYSYGVNSTEKGDLSSESTVSRIRTEHFPLTLESARPSHTSQYLCASSEGGMGNQPQHFGDGTRLSIL.

This rearrangement joins TRBV11-2 to TRBJ2-5; 7 bases fit TRBD1. CDR3 size: 19 residues. V gave up 2 bases and J gave up 0 bases; unmatched junction bases: 15. From germline, CDR1 is SGHAT and CDR2 FQNNGV. The CDR3 region is CASSLWPRQGLAYQETQYF. As DNA, the CDR3 is TGTGCCAGCAGCTTATGGCCCCGACAGGGATTAGCGTACCAAGAGACCCAGTACTTC.

The chain uses TRBV30 and TRBJ1-4; the D gene is possibly TRBD1 (5 bases). Trimming left V 0 bases short and J 7 bases short, with 18 bases between. The CDR3 is 16 amino acids. Germline CDR1 GTSNPN, CDR2 SVGIG (reference sequence). In nucleotides, the CDR3 is TGTGCCTGGAGTGTAGGAGGGCCAGGGAGGATTGAAAAACTGTTTTTT. The encoded protein is CAWSVGGPGRIEKLFF.

This clone was found a few times. The chain couples TRBV7-6 to TRBJ1-2; D unresolved. This CDR3 is 17 amino acids long. The germline V and J ends were trimmed by 0 bases and 3 bases, with 17 bases remaining between them. Germline V lookup: CDR1 SGHVS, CDR2 FNYEAQ. CDR3 sequence (DNA): TGTGCCAGCAGCTTAGCGGAGTTCGACGGGTTCGACTATGGCTACACCTTC. The encoded protein is CASSLAEFDGFDYGYTF.

The chain has TRBV7-2 and TRBJ1-1, with TRBD1 identical over 7 bases. Germline V gene data show CDR1 as SGHTA and CDR2 as FQGNSA. Trimming at V came to 5 bases and at J to 5 bases, leaving 8 bases not matched to a gene. The length of the CDR3 is 14 residues. DNA for the CDR3: TGTGCCAGCAGCCTCGACAGGGAAGGGACTGAAGCTTTCTTT. Translated: CASSLDREGTEAFF.

This clone occurred a few times. The V call is TRBV2, the J call TRBJ1-5; D not certain. V was shortened by 3 bases and J by 9 bases, with 12 bases between the two germline ends. The CDR3 loop spans 13 amino acids. The germline CDR1 and CDR2 sequences are SNHLY and FYNNEI. The CDR3 DNA is TGTGCCAGCAGTGAGGGGATTATAGGGCCCCAGCATTTT. Translated: CASSEGIIGPQHF.

This clone showed up just once. The chain is built from TRBV2 and TRBJ2-1; perhaps TRBD1 as D (5 bases). V was shortened by 10 bases and J by 4 bases, with 8 bases between the two germline ends. The length of the CDR3 is 11 residues. CDR1 and CDR2 (germline): SNHLY, FYNNEI. CDR3 in amino acids: CANAGYNEQFF. The CDR3 DNA reads as TGTGCCAATGCAGGGTACAATGAGCAGTTCTTC.

The V call is TRBV6-5, the J call TRBJ1-6, with D perhaps TRBD1 (6 bases). The CDR3 runs to 14 residues. CDR1 is MNHEY and CDR2 is SVGAGI in the germline V gene. Trimming took 5 bases from V and 8 from J, leaving 13 bases between them. The CDR3 reads CASSIQGRDSPLHF. The DNA for the CDR3 is TGTGCCAGCAGTATACAGGGTCGGGATTCACCCCTCCACTTT.